The entry below describes one T cell receptor (beta chain). What it recognizes is unknown. This specimen belongs to a study of regulatory T cells in long-lasting Graves disease. Building the TCR beta libraries relied on iRepertoire HTBI primers, and CDR3 regions underwent Arm-PCR. TCRdb re-called the multiplex PCR reads with MiXCR, one entry per CDR3 protein. The profile shows some 430,000 distinct CDR3 sequences, about a fifth of them singletons. Trimming cost V 6 bases and J 2 bases, with 16 bases left between them. Per germline, CDR1 DFQATT and CDR2 SNEGSKA (reference sequence). The CDR3 length is 15 residues. General study points: Newly diagnosed Graves' patients exceeded persistent ones in TCR diversity.

Time point specified: persistent/refractory GD, antithyroid drugs over 5 years with positive TRAb. The authors made the TCR library using RNA they extracted from PBMCs. This specimen consisted of peripheral blood mononuclear cells (PBMCs), obtained when the disease was refractory, from a patient treated with antithyroid drugs. This rearrangement joins TRBV20-1 to TRBJ2-2, with unresolved D. This clonotype was obtained from a female donor with Graves disease. The CDR3 sequence is CSAPALEDNTGELFF. The CDR3 DNA is TGCAGTGCCCCAGCGCTCGAGGACAACACCGGGGAGCTGTTTTTT.